Below, 10 T cell receptor beta chains from the same sample are listed, as sequenced in a study of early T cells in non-severe SARS-CoV-2 infection. One entry per CDR3 protein results from TCRdb running MiXCR on the 5' RACE reads. The sample includes some 80,000 distinct CDR3 sequences, about 13% of them seen just once. The source material was whole blood. These receptors originate from an adult who was a healthcare worker with PCR-confirmed SARS-CoV-2 infection or an uninfected control (not recorded which).

The chain carries TRBV25-1 and TRBJ1-2, with 8 positions matching TRBD1. V gave up 3 bases and J gave up 4 bases; unmatched junction bases: 1. This CDR3 has 13 amino acids. Germline CDR1 reads MGHDK; CDR2 reads SYGVNS. The DNA of the CDR3 is TGTGCCAGCAGTGAGCAGGGGGCCTATGGCTACACCTTC. It encodes CASSEQGAYGYTF.

This clonotype has a count of ten or more. The chain employs TRBV7-9 and TRBJ1-2; D is unresolved. This CDR3 comprises 16 residues. Germline values: CDR1 SEHNR, CDR2 FQNEAQ (reference sequence). V lost 1 base and J 2 bases, leaving 14 bases between the germline ends. CDR3 sequence reads: CASSLGTSMINYGYTF. The CDR3 bases are TGTGCCAGCAGCTTAGGGACTTCAATGATCAACTATGGCTACACCTTC.

This clonotype has a handful of counts. The chain combines TRBV12-3 or TRBV12-4 with TRBJ2-4; 8 bases align to TRBD2. With 3 bases clipped from V and 6 bases from J, the junction kept 4 bases outside the gene matches. The CDR3 length is 14 residues. The CDR3 coding sequence is TGTGCCAGCAGTTTGGCGGGGGGTCTAAACATTCAGTACTTC. Residues: CASSLAGGLNIQYF.

This clonotype was counted a few times. V gene TRBV20-1 combines with J gene TRBJ2-7; a possible D gene is TRBD1 (6 bases). Trimming removed 6 bases from V and 2 bases from J, with 20 bases in between. Germline CDR1 reads DFQATT; CDR2 reads SNEGSKA (reference sequence). This CDR3 has 15 amino acids. The CDR3 loop reads CSASRPEGVPYEQYF. The CDR3 DNA reads as TGCAGTGCGTCCCGACCCGAGGGGGTTCCCTACGAGCAGTACTTC.

The chain recombines TRBV5-5 with TRBJ2-5, with 7 bases identical to TRBD1. V lost 8 bases, J lost 2 bases, and 15 bases stayed unmatched. CDR1 and CDR2 from the germline V gene are SGHKS and YYEKEE (reference sequence). The CDR3 loop spans 16 amino acids. DNA for the CDR3: TGTGCCAGTCAGCTGCGGACAGGCGCCCCACAAGAGACCCAGTACTTC. Protein: CASQLRTGAPQETQYF.

This clonotype has at least ten counts. The chain has TRBV30 and TRBJ1-5, with 7 bases matching TRBD1. Per germline, CDR1 GTSNPN and CDR2 SVGIG (reference sequence). The V and J ends lost 2 bases and 7 bases, in that order; junction bases with no gene match: 5. The CDR3 contains 13 residues. CDR3 sequence (DNA): TGTGCCTGGAGTCACGCAGGGGGGCAGCCCCAGCATTTT. Amino acids: CAWSHAGGQPQHF.

This clonotype was recorded a few times. DNA for the CDR3: TGTGCCAGCTCACCACCCGAGGCAGATACGCAGTATTTT. This codes for CASSPPEADTQYF. The chain carries TRBV18 and TRBJ2-3, with unresolved D. This CDR3 comprises 13 residues. Looked up from germline, CDR1 is KGHSH and CDR2 is LQKENI. V was clipped by 0 bases and J by 4 bases, with 5 bases between them. The full variable domain, in which reference TRBV18 and TRBJ2-3 provide the parts outside the CDR3, is NAGVMQNPRHLVRRRGQEARLRCSPMKGHSHVYWYRQLPEEGLKFMVYLQKENIIDESGMPKERFSAEFPKEGPSILRIQQVVRGDSAAYFCASSPPEADTQYFGPGTRLTVL.

The chain carries TRBV12-3 or TRBV12-4 and TRBJ1-1; D perhaps matches TRBD1 (6 bases). This CDR3 is 14 amino acids long. V lost 6 bases and J lost 6, with 17 bases in between. The CDR3 here is CASRGRRGIPEAFF. In DNA, the CDR3 is TGTGCCAGCAGAGGCCGCAGGGGAATCCCTGAAGCTTTCTTT.

As for this clonotype: The germline gene is not matched at one end of the junction; a read error may be the cause. CDR3 nucleotides: TGCAGTGCCCGCCGGGGGTCTAATGAAAAACTGATTTTT. Translating gives CSARRGSNEKLIF. V is TRBV20-1 and J is TRBJ1-4; possibly TRBD1 for D (5 bases). The CDR3 is 13 residues long. The germline gives CDR1 DFQATT, CDR2 SNEGSKA (reference sequence).

This chain links TRBV29-1 with TRBJ2-1; 10 bases map to TRBD2. This CDR3 is built from 16 residues. CDR1 and CDR2 from the germline V gene are SQVTM and ANQGSEA. V gave up 3 bases and J gave up 6 bases; unmatched junction bases: 11. The CDR3: CSVEPYAERGGNEQFF. The CDR3 DNA is TGCAGCGTTGAGCCATACGCGGAGCGGGGGGGCAATGAGCAGTTCTTC.